The T cell receptor (beta chain) under discussion was sequenced for a study of cytomegalovirus exposure and HLA in healthy donors. Study overall: As released early, the data held approximately 80 million unique TCRs from HLA-typed donors.

PCR involved 60 Vbeta and 13 Jbeta primers. The protocol was immunoSEQ multiplex PCR, while the TCRdb copy is restricted to in-frame clones and leaves out a portion. This sample has some 56,000 clones; about 80% occur once, and the top ten carry approximately 2.8%. Note on this clone: What it binds is unknown.

General study results and limits: TCR beta V- and J-gene trimming was later associated with a missense DCLRE1C variant. A later analysis reported that several of the most significant clusters appeared to be linked to common viral pathogens, among them Epstein-Barr virus.

The germline gives CDR1 SEHNR, CDR2 FQNEAQ (reference sequence). This CDR3 has 14 amino acids. The trim removed 5 bases at V and 7 bases at J, leaving 6 bases unmatched. The rearrangement uses TRBV7-9 and TRBJ1-4; 8 nucleotides line up with TRBD1. Material: PBMCs. The source of this sequence is a man aged 50-59 years in good health and CMV-seronegative. In nucleotides, the CDR3 is TGTGCCAGCAGCACCGACCAGGGGGCTGAAAAACTGTTTTTT. Translation: CASSTDQGAEKLFF.